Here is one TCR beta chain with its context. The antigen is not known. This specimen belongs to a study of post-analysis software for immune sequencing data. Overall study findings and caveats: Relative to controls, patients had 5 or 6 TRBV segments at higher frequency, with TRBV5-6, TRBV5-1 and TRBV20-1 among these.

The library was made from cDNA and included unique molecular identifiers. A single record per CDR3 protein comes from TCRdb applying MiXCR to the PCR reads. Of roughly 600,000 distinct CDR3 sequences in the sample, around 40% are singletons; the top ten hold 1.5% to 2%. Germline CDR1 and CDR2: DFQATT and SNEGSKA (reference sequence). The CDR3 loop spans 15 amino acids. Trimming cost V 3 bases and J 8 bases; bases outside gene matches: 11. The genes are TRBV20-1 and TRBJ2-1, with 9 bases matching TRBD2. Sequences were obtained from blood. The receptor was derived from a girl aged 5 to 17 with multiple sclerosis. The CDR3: CSARKGGGARDEQFF. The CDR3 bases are TGCAGTGCTAGGAAAGGCGGGGGGGCCAGGGATGAGCAGTTCTTC.